This T cell receptor beta chain is from a study of molecular identifiers for immune sequencing clone quantification. About the research overall: RNA from 20,000 or 100,000 naive CD8 cells was split five ways in replicates, with four sequenced.

The bulk TCR libraries were made with methods described before and with listed TCR primers. TCRdb re-analysed the PCR reads in MiXCR, keeping a single row per CDR3 protein. The sample shows some 580,000 distinct CDR3 sequences, 25% of them seen only once. Regarding the study as a whole: Whereas clones above 20 RNA copies held under 1% of naive-cell molecules, they held over 98% of effector molecules.

This clonotype has more than one count but fewer than ten. What it binds is not known. Sequencing input: naive CD8+ T cells from blood, with Jurkat cell RNA spiked in. Subset denoted: FACS-sorted CD8+CD4-CCR7+CD45RA+ naive T cells. This TCR came from a human donor in good health. Some libraries in this study had Jurkat cell RNA spiked in.

The CDR3: CASSAPAGLAGADTQYF. The CDR3 DNA follows: TGTGCCAGCAGCGCACCCGCGGGACTAGCGGGAGCAGATACGCAGTATTTT. J is TRBJ2-3 and V is TRBV9; 14 positions match TRBD2. Germline CDR1 SGDLS, CDR2 YYNGEE. The CDR3 consists of 17 residues. J lost 4 bases, V lost 3 bases, and 7 bases had no gene match.